The 32 T cell receptor beta chains listed next were all sequenced from one sample in a study of early T cells in non-severe SARS-CoV-2 infection. TCRdb redid the calling of the 5' RACE reads with MiXCR, one entry per CDR3 protein. This repertoire shows approximately 27,000 distinct CDR3 sequences, about 4.2% found once; its top ten account for over 10%. Sequencing was performed on whole blood. The receptors come from an adult who was a healthcare worker with PCR-confirmed SARS-CoV-2 infection or an uninfected control (not recorded which).

Many counts were recorded for this clonotype. The chain combines TRBV3-1 with TRBJ1-1; D possibly corresponds to TRBD1 (6 bases). V was shortened by 4 bases and J by 2 bases, with 8 bases between the two germline ends. CDR1 LGHDT and CDR2 YNNKEL come from the germline V gene (reference sequence). The CDR3 spans 13 residues. The CDR3 protein is CASSRGANTEAFF. The CDR3 nucleotides are TGTGCCAGCAGCCGGGGGGCAAACACTGAAGCTTTCTTT. Drawing the rest from reference TRBV3-1 and TRBJ1-1, the complete variable domain is DTAVSQTPKYLVTQMGNDKSIKCEQNLGHDTMYWYKQDSKKFLKIMFSYNNKELIINETVPNRFSPKSPDKAHLNLHINSLELGDSAVYFCASSRGANTEAFFGQGTRLTVV.

J is TRBJ2-5 and V is TRBV10-3; D is unclear. The CDR3 length is 14 residues. The V end lost 7 bases, the J end lost 4 bases, and 16 bases lay between the germline ends. Germline V gene sequence: CDR1 ENHRY, CDR2 SYGVKD. CDR3 sequence reads: CAITEQLSSETQYF. As DNA, the CDR3 is TGTGCCATCACAGAACAGCTATCTTCAGAGACCCAGTACTTC.

This clonotype is deemed medium-sized (0.01 to 0.1%). The V call is TRBV3-1, the J call TRBJ1-2; weak D call: TRBD1 (5 bases). V dropped 5 bases and J dropped 4 bases, with 5 bases sitting between them. CDR1 and CDR2 from the germline V gene are LGHDT and YNNKEL (reference sequence). This CDR3 has 11 residues. The CDR3 sequence is CASSGTYGYTF. In nucleotides, the CDR3 is TGTGCCAGCAGCGGGACCTATGGCTACACCTTC.

The table lists this clonotype with many counts. V and J are TRBV11-2 and TRBJ1-1; possible D gene TRBD1, 6 bases. Per the germline V gene, CDR1 is SGHAT and CDR2 is FQNNGV. The V gene lost 5 bases and the J gene lost 10 bases, with 17 bases spanning the gap. The CDR3 is 13 amino acids. CDR3 sequence reads: CASSPGHLGGAFF. The CDR3 DNA sequence: TGTGCCAGCAGCCCCGGACACCTAGGGGGAGCTTTCTTT.

In its sample, this clonotype was seen many times. The J gene is TRBJ2-7, the V gene TRBV28; 7 positions match TRBD2. J was trimmed by 2 bases and V by 3 bases; bases with no gene match: 7. This CDR3 is 15 amino acids long. The germline gives CDR1 MDHEN, CDR2 SYDVKM. CDR3 loop: CASSFGGRGTYEQYF. The CDR3 DNA follows: TGTGCCAGCAGTTTCGGAGGGAGGGGAACCTACGAGCAGTACTTC.

This clonotype was seen repeatedly, ten times or more. The CDR3 loop is CASSDLDSNQPQHF. The CDR3 DNA reads TGTGCCAGCAGTGACCTGGACAGCAATCAGCCCCAGCATTTT. The chain joins TRBV28 to TRBJ1-5, with D hard to call. Germline CDR1 MDHEN, CDR2 SYDVKM. The CDR3 consists of 14 residues. The V and J ends lost 5 bases and 1 base respectively, with 9 bases between them.

This clonotype was recorded many times. The chain links TRBV6-6 to TRBJ2-7; the D call may be TRBD1 or TRBD2 (5 bases each). From germline, CDR1 is MNHNY and CDR2 SVGAGI (reference sequence). V gave up 6 bases and J gave up 6 bases, with 21 bases separating them. The CDR3 spans 15 residues. CDR3 amino acids: CASRNSLTGTLEQYF. The CDR3 DNA reads as TGTGCCAGCAGAAACTCCCTAACCGGGACGCTCGAGCAGTACTTC.

This clonotype is categorized as medium-sized. This rearrangement joins TRBV12-3 or TRBV12-4 to TRBJ1-2; D is ambiguous. The CDR3 is 15 amino acids. V was trimmed by 3 bases and J by 6 bases, leaving 17 bases between them. CDR3 nucleotides: TGTGCCAGCAGTTTGCGGGAGTGGACCCCCGATGGCTACACCTTC. Translation gives CASSLREWTPDGYTF.

This clonotype was counted ten times or more. The chain's CDR3 is CASSPRTGSEQYF. CDR3 DNA sequence: TGTGCCAGCAGTCCACGGACTGGGAGCGAGCAGTACTTC. This sequence joins TRBV2 and TRBJ2-7, with D possibly being TRBD2 (5 bases). The germline V and J ends were trimmed by 5 bases and 6 bases, with 14 bases remaining between them. Germline V gene data show CDR1 as SNHLY and CDR2 as FYNNEI. CDR3 length: 13 amino acids.

This clonotype was detected a few times. This chain connects TRBV12-3 or TRBV12-4 to TRBJ2-4, with unresolved D. The CDR3 contains 11 residues. The ends were cut back, 6 bases at V and 6 bases at J, with 6 bases in the middle. In DNA form, the CDR3 reads TGTGCCAGCAGGGCAGCAAACATTCAGTACTTC. Amino acids: CASRAANIQYF.

The J gene is TRBJ1-2, the V gene TRBV20-1, with 9 positions matching TRBD1. The CDR3 runs 13 residues. Germline V gene data show CDR1 as DFQATT and CDR2 as SNEGSKA (reference sequence). The J segment lost 6 bases and the V segment lost 3 bases, leaving 5 bases of the junction unmatched. Here the CDR3 DNA reads TGCAGTGCTAGGAAGGGACAGGGAGATGGCTACACCTTC. It codes for CSARKGQGDGYTF.

This clonotype was observed at least ten times. The chain's CDR3 is CASSEAGIDYGYTF. CDR3 DNA: TGTGCCAGCAGTGAGGCAGGGATTGACTATGGCTACACCTTC. The V and J genes are TRBV25-1 and TRBJ1-2, with D possibly TRBD1 on 5 matching bases. The V end lost 3 bases, the J end lost 3 bases, and 11 bases lay between the germline ends. The CDR3 is made up of 14 amino acids. Germline CDR1 reads MGHDK; CDR2 reads SYGVNS.

There are many counts of this clonotype. This chain's CDR3 is CATSGTLSLAENTGELFF. CDR3 DNA: TGTGCCACCAGCGGAACGCTTTCACTAGCGGAGAACACCGGGGAGCTGTTTTTT. The chain joins TRBV15 to TRBJ2-2; TRBD2 agrees at 8 bases. This CDR3 spans 18 amino acids. The germline V gene encodes CDR1 LNHNV and CDR2 YYDKDF (reference sequence). V lost 5 bases to trimming and J lost 1 base; unmatched junction nucleotides: 12.

This clonotype was counted ten times or more. The chain couples TRBV2 to TRBJ1-2; D call uncertain. Trimming removed 0 bases at V and 7 bases at J, with 12 bases between. The germline V gene has CDR1 SNHLY and CDR2 FYNNEI. CDR3 length equals 14 residues. The CDR3 reads CASSEARQGRGYTF. The DNA of the CDR3 is TGTGCCAGCAGTGAAGCGCGGCAAGGACGTGGCTACACCTTC.

In its sample, this clonotype was seen many times. The chain uses TRBV7-9 and TRBJ2-1, with D perhaps assigned TRBD1 or TRBD2 (5 bases each). V was shortened by 3 bases and J by 6 bases, with 12 bases between the two germline ends. The germline V gene has CDR1 SEHNR and CDR2 FQNEAQ (reference sequence). This CDR3 region has 14 residues. CDR3 sequence: CASSFTGPSNEQFF. CDR3 nucleotide sequence: TGTGCCAGCAGCTTTACGGGACCGAGCAATGAGCAGTTCTTC.

This clonotype was picked up many times. V and J are TRBV11-2 and TRBJ1-6; D is undetermined. Trimming took 0 bases from V and 9 from J, leaving 6 bases between them. Germline assignment: CDR1 SGHAT and CDR2 FQNNGV. CDR3 size: 13 residues. Here the CDR3 reads CASSLERGSPLHF. The CDR3 region has the DNA TGTGCCAGCAGCTTAGAAAGAGGTTCACCCCTCCACTTT. The complete variable domain, with remaining parts taken from reference TRBV11-2 and TRBJ1-6, reads EAGVAQSPRYKIIEKRQSVAFWCNPISGHATLYWYQQILGQGPKLLIQFQNNGVVDDSQLPKDRFSAERLKGVDSTLKIQPAKLEDSAVYLCASSLERGSPLHFGNGTRLTVT.

This clonotype showed up many times. The rearrangement joins TRBV10-2 to TRBJ1-4, with D uncertain. Germline V gene data show CDR1 as WSHSY and CDR2 as SAAADI. V was cut by 4 bases and J by 0 bases, with 9 bases left in between. This CDR3 region has 15 residues. The DNA for the CDR3 is TGCGCCAGCAGTGGTCACAGCGCAACTAATGAAAAACTGTTTTTT. Translation: CASSGHSATNEKLFF.

This clonotype was detected only once. V usage is TRBV14 and J usage is TRBJ2-7; D uncertain. The CDR3 length is 15 residues. Germline V gene lookup returns CDR1 SGHDN and CDR2 FVKESK. With 6 bases removed from V and 2 bases from J, the gap between germline ends came to 17 bases. For the CDR3, the DNA is TGTGCCAGCAGACCCACCGTATCCTCAACCTACGAGCAGTACTTC. This codes for CASRPTVSSTYEQYF.

The chain employs TRBV12-3 or TRBV12-4 and TRBJ2-1; D gene uncertain. This CDR3 spans 12 amino acids. The V gene lost 5 bases and the J gene lost 3 bases, with 5 bases spanning the gap. Here the CDR3 reads CASSKNYNEQFF. CDR3 sequence (DNA): TGTGCCAGCAGTAAGAACTACAATGAGCAGTTCTTC.

This clonotype was detected only a few times. The CDR3 DNA sequence: TGTGCCAGCAGTTACTCAGGCCAGGGCGGCTCACCCCTCCACTTT. Protein sequence: CASSYSGQGGSPLHF. This chain links TRBV6-5 with TRBJ1-6, with D possibly TRBD1 on 5 matching bases. Per the germline V gene, CDR1 is MNHEY and CDR2 is SVGAGI. The CDR3 loop spans 15 amino acids. Trimming removed 0 bases at V and 10 bases at J, with 13 bases between.

This clonotype came up many times. V usage is TRBV2 and J usage is TRBJ2-7; D gene unclear. V shed 7 bases and J shed 6 bases, with 10 bases lying between them. Germline V gene sequence: CDR1 SNHLY, CDR2 FYNNEI. This CDR3 is built from 11 residues. CDR3 nucleotide sequence: TGTGCCAGCATCCTAAATGGCGAGCAGTACTTC. It translates to CASILNGEQYF.

This clonotype showed up just a few times. DNA of the CDR3: TGTGCCAGCAGGAGCGTGGGGGACTATGGCTACACCTTC. Amino acid sequence: CASRSVGDYGYTF. The chain is built from TRBV6-6 and TRBJ1-2, with D tentatively TRBD1 (5 bases). Germline CDR1 reads MNHNY; CDR2 reads SVGAGI (reference sequence). The CDR3 sequence is 13 residues long. The ends were cut back, 6 bases at V and 3 bases at J, with 11 bases in the middle.

Points on this clonotype: This may be a read error, as it is one base from a much larger clone. The chain links TRBV5-5 to TRBJ1-2; no reliable D call. Germline CDR1 SGHKS, CDR2 YYEKEE (reference sequence). The CDR3 contains 15 residues. Trimming left V 2 bases short and J 4 bases short, with 15 bases between. The chain's CDR3 is CASSFQAGFGYGYTF. The CDR3, as DNA: TGTGCCAGCAGCTTCCAGGCTGGGTTTGGCTATGGCTACACCTTC.

This clonotype appeared many times. The rearrangement links TRBV20-1 to TRBJ2-5; D ambiguous. The V gene lost 3 bases and the J gene lost 1 base, with 9 bases spanning the gap. CDR1 and CDR2 (germline): DFQATT, SNEGSKA (reference sequence). The CDR3 spans 13 residues. CDR3 region: CSASDTRQETQYF. The DNA for the CDR3 is TGCAGTGCTAGCGACACTCGCCAAGAGACCCAGTACTTC.

This clonotype has just a few counts. The rearrangement joins TRBV7-9 to TRBJ1-3, with D unresolved. Germline V CDR1 and CDR2: SEHNR, FQNEAQ (reference sequence). The V gene lost 7 bases and the J gene lost 0 bases, with 13 bases spanning the gap. CDR3 length: 15 residues. CDR3 protein: CASNPGIVSGNTIYF. In DNA form, the CDR3 reads TGTGCCAGCAACCCCGGGATAGTCTCTGGAAACACCATATATTTT.

The chain carries TRBV12-3 or TRBV12-4 and TRBJ2-7; D may match TRBD1 or TRBD2 (5 bases each). This CDR3 is built from 15 residues. V was cut by 5 bases and J by 0 bases, with 14 bases left in between. The CDR3 protein is CASSLWDGYSYEQYF. The CDR3 DNA sequence: TGTGCCAGCAGTCTTTGGGACGGCTACTCCTACGAGCAGTACTTC.

J is TRBJ2-7 and V is TRBV5-1, with no clear D. CDR1 is SGHRS, CDR2 YFSETQ, per germline. Trimming removed 7 bases from V and 0 bases from J, with 11 bases in between. The CDR3 totals 13 residues. CDR3 residues: CASGYTLSYEQYF. As DNA, the CDR3 is TGCGCCAGCGGCTATACCCTCTCCTACGAGCAGTACTTC.

This clonotype showed up just a few times. The chain is built from TRBV20-1 and TRBJ2-3; TRBD2 matches 13 bases. The CDR3 runs to 15 residues. V gave up 3 bases and J gave up 2 bases; unmatched junction bases: 2. CDR1 is DFQATT and CDR2 is SNEGSKA in the germline V gene (reference sequence). CDR3 nucleotide sequence: TGCAGTGCTAGGGGACTAGCGGGGAACACAGATACGCAGTATTTT. Protein product: CSARGLAGNTDTQYF.

There are a few counts of this clonotype. The chain uses TRBV27 and TRBJ2-1; no reliable D call. The CDR3 spans 11 residues. Germline lookup yields CDR1 MNHEY and CDR2 SMNVEV (reference sequence). Trimming left V 8 bases short and J 1 base short, with 3 bases between. The CDR3 loop is CASRSYNEQFF. The DNA for the CDR3 is TGTGCCAGCCGGTCCTACAATGAGCAGTTCTTC.

Only a few counts were recorded for this clonotype. The J gene is TRBJ2-7, the V gene TRBV12-3 or TRBV12-4; 10 bases agree with TRBD2. CDR3 length: 12 residues. V dropped 8 bases and J dropped 3; count of bases not matched to a gene: 1. The CDR3 here is CASSSGSYEQYF. CDR3 nucleotide sequence: TGTGCCAGCTCTAGCGGGAGCTACGAGCAGTACTTC.

There are many counts of this clonotype. This sequence joins TRBV28 and TRBJ1-5; D gene unclear. V shed 1 base and J shed 2 bases, with 6 bases lying between them. Germline CDR1 and CDR2: MDHEN and SYDVKM. This CDR3 contains 14 residues. CDR3 sequence (DNA): TGTGCCAGCAGTTTATTAGGCGGCAATCAGCCCCAGCATTTT. Amino acids: CASSLLGGNQPQHF. Looking up the rest from reference TRBV28 and TRBJ1-5 gives the full variable domain: DVKVTQSSRYLVKRTGEKVFLECVQDMDHENMFWYRQDPGLGLRLIYFSYDVKMKEKGDIPEGYSVSREKKERFSLILESASTNQTSMYLCASSLLGGNQPQHFGDGTRLSIL.

This clonotype was detected only a few times. The gene calls are TRBV7-6 and TRBJ2-1, with 11 bases identical to TRBD2. Germline assignment: CDR1 SGHVS and CDR2 FNYEAQ. Trimming removed 7 bases from V and 6 bases from J; junction bases left unmatched: 8. This CDR3 is built from 15 residues. CDR3 region: CASTPGLAGLNEQFF. CDR3 DNA: TGTGCCAGCACCCCCGGACTAGCGGGCCTCAATGAGCAGTTCTTC.